The next 23 T cell receptor beta chains were all read from a single sample in a study of blood T cell repertoires in COVID-19. Produced via immunoSEQ multiplex PCR; TCRdb's table is partial and in-frame only. The data hold about 360,000 clones, with 81% observed a single time. The sequencing sample was made of peripheral blood. Source of these receptors: a human donor with acute or convalescent COVID-19. The donor label of this sample is uncertain.

The chain recombines TRBV12-5 with TRBJ1-3; D not certain. V was cut by 5 bases and J by 8 bases, with 19 bases left in between. The CDR3 is made up of 15 amino acids. Looked up from germline, CDR1 is LGHNT and CDR2 is FRNRAP. CDR3 sequence reads: CASGPRGRVTDTIYF. DNA of the CDR3: TGTGCTAGTGGTCCCCGTGGCCGGGTTACGGACACCATATATTTT.

This chain links TRBV7-6 with TRBJ1-1, with TRBD1 as a possible D gene (6 bases). The V and J ends lost 1 base and 1 base respectively, with 10 bases between them. The CDR3 loop spans 15 amino acids. Germline V gene lookup returns CDR1 SGHVS and CDR2 FNYEAQ. The CDR3 region has the DNA TGTGCCAGCAGCTTAGAGGACAGTCAGAACACTGAAGCTTTCTTT. Translated: CASSLEDSQNTEAFF.

The genes are TRBV23-1 and TRBJ2-1; a weak D match, TRBD1 (5 bases). TRBV23-1 is identified as an open reading frame with a role that is uncertain. Trimming removed 0 bases from V and 2 bases from J, with 14 bases in between. CDR3 length: 17 residues. The DNA of the CDR3 is TGCGCCAGCAGTCAATCGGCTTGCAGGGCCCCCTACAATGAGCAGTTCTTC. Protein sequence: CASSQSACRAPYNEQFF.

The CDR3 spells CASSEQGTGELFF. In DNA form, the CDR3 reads TGCGCCAGCAGTGAACAGGGCACCGGGGAGCTGTTTTTT. This rearrangement joins TRBV10-1 to TRBJ2-2, with D perhaps TRBD1 (6 bases). There are 13 residues in the CDR3. Germline assignment: CDR1 WNHNN and CDR2 SYGVQD (reference sequence). The V end lost 3 bases, the J end lost 4 bases, and 6 bases lay between the germline ends.

The DNA of the CDR3 is TGCGCCAGCAGCCTCGGGACAGGGGTTGCCACCGGGGAGCTGTTTTTT. It translates to CASSLGTGVATGELFF. The chain links TRBV5-1 to TRBJ2-2, with TRBD1 identical over 10 bases. Germline V gene lookup returns CDR1 SGHRS and CDR2 YFSETQ. Germline trimming cut 4 bases from V and 4 bases from J; bases unmatched to any gene: 7. There are 16 residues in the CDR3.

The gene calls are TRBV2 and TRBJ1-5; no clear D. Between the trimmed V and J ends, which lost 6 bases and 4 bases, there was a span of 10 bases. The CDR3 consists of 13 residues. Germline loops: CDR1 SNHLY, CDR2 FYNNEI. CDR3 DNA: TGTGCCAGCAGATGGGAGGGTAATCAGCCCCAGCATTTT. It yields the protein CASRWEGNQPQHF.

The chain couples TRBV27 to TRBJ2-5; possible D gene TRBD1, 6 bases. Trimming removed 8 bases from V and 1 base from J, with 17 bases in between. Per the germline V gene, CDR1 is MNHEY and CDR2 is SMNVEV (reference sequence). This CDR3 region has 15 residues. The CDR3 sequence is CASSPGRGVQETQYF. As DNA, the CDR3 is TGTGCCAGCTCCCCAGGCAGGGGCGTCCAAGAGACCCAGTACTTC.

This clone occurred a few times. V gene TRBV6-6 combines with J gene TRBJ1-3; D perhaps matches TRBD1 (5 bases). The germline gives CDR1 MNHNY, CDR2 SVGAGI (reference sequence). V was trimmed by 4 bases and J by 3 bases, leaving 16 bases between them. The CDR3 length is 16 residues. The CDR3, as DNA: TGTGCCAGCAGTTTTGCGGCAGGGAATGATGGAAACACCATATATTTT. It is translated as CASSFAAGNDGNTIYF.

This clone was picked up a small number of times. The chain uses TRBV5-1 and TRBJ2-3; D gene unclear. The V gene lost 4 bases and the J gene lost 2 bases, with 5 bases spanning the gap. Per germline, CDR1 SGHRS and CDR2 YFSETQ. CDR3 size: 12 residues. CDR3: CASSLLTDTQYF. For the CDR3, the DNA is TGCGCCAGCAGCCTTCTCACAGATACGCAGTATTTT.

The J gene is TRBJ2-1, the V gene TRBV4-2, with D maybe TRBD2 (6 bases). The germline gives CDR1 LGHNA, CDR2 YNFKEQ. This CDR3 comprises 22 residues. V was shortened by 3 bases and J by 7 bases, with 37 bases between the two germline ends. This chain's CDR3 is CASSHGALSSSVRRWGANEQFF. For the CDR3, the DNA is TGTGCCAGCAGCCATGGGGCCCTTAGTTCTAGCGTGAGGAGATGGGGAGCTAATGAGCAGTTCTTC.

Notes on this clone: Other DNA sequences from this sample encode an identical CDR3 as well. The chain combines TRBV7-8 with TRBJ1-1, with no clear D. V was trimmed by 3 bases and J by 0 bases, leaving 5 bases between them. The CDR3 consists of 13 residues. Germline assignment: CDR1 SGHVS and CDR2 FQNEAQ. In DNA, the CDR3 is TGTGCCAGCAGCTTCAGGCTGAACACTGAAGCTTTCTTT. Translation gives CASSFRLNTEAFF.

This rearrangement joins TRBV30 to TRBJ2-5; 10 positions agree with TRBD2. V lost 5 bases to trimming and J lost 5 bases; unmatched junction nucleotides: 14. CDR1 is GTSNPN and CDR2 is SVGIG in the germline V gene (reference sequence). The CDR3 length is 16 residues. CDR3 DNA sequence: TGTGCCTGGTCCACCGGGCTAGCGGGAGCCGGGGAGACCCAGTACTTC. Translating it yields CAWSTGLAGAGETQYF.

In this sample, this clone turned up a few times. The chain carries TRBV5-1 and TRBJ1-2; 9 positions agree with TRBD1. V trimming: 4 bases; J trimming: 4 bases; junction bases outside the gene matches: 11. CDR3 length equals 16 residues. Germline CDR1 and CDR2: SGHRS and YFSETQ. The CDR3 nucleotides read TGCGCCAGCAGCCCGAGTCCGGGACAGGGTTCCTATGGCTACACCTTC. Its protein product is CASSPSPGQGSYGYTF.

The V gene is TRBV5-6, the J gene TRBJ1-2; TRBD1 is a possible D gene (5 bases). Germline assignment: CDR1 SGHDT and CDR2 YYEEEE. Trimming pared 0 bases from V and 4 bases from J, leaving 10 bases between. The CDR3 spans 14 residues. Written as DNA, the CDR3 is TGTGCCAGCAGCTTGGGGGACGGGGGCTATGGCTACACCTTC. It yields the protein CASSLGDGGYGYTF.

The CDR3: CASSDRGRMNTEAFF. The DNA for the CDR3 is TGTGCCAGCAGTGACAGGGGGCGGATGAACACTGAAGCTTTCTTT. The chain combines TRBV28 with TRBJ1-1, with 10 bases that match TRBD1. Germline trimming cut 5 bases from V and 0 bases from J; bases unmatched to any gene: 3. The germline V gene has CDR1 MDHEN and CDR2 SYDVKM. CDR3 length equals 15 residues.

V gene TRBV11-2 combines with J gene TRBJ1-1; D uncertain. The CDR3 is 14 amino acids. CDR1 is SGHAT, CDR2 FQNNGV, per germline. V was cut by 2 bases and J by 10 bases, with 17 bases left in between. The CDR3 DNA is TGTGCCAGCAGCTTAATAGGAGGGAGAATAGGAGCTTTCTTT. It encodes CASSLIGGRIGAFF.

The V and J genes are TRBV2 and TRBJ2-1; 12 bases agree with TRBD2. The trim removed 5 bases at V and 6 bases at J, leaving 5 bases unmatched. The germline CDR1 and CDR2 sequences are SNHLY and FYNNEI. The CDR3 covers 15 residues. The CDR3 bases are TGTGCCAGCAGTAGAGGACTAGCGGGAATCAATGAGCAGTTCTTC. This gives the protein CASSRGLAGINEQFF. Complete variable domain (other parts from reference TRBV2 and TRBJ2-1): EPEVTQTPSHQVTQMGQEVILRCVPISNHLYFYWYRQILGQKVEFLVSFYNNEISEKSEIFDDQFSVERPDGSNFTLKIRSTKLEDSAMYFCASSRGLAGINEQFFGPGTRLTVL.

The CDR3 DNA reads TGCGCCAGCAGCTTGGCCCGCAGGGGGATATACGAGCAGTACTTC. Translation: CASSLARRGIYEQYF. The rearrangement links TRBV5-1 to TRBJ2-7, with TRBD1 matching over 7 bases. CDR3 length equals 15 residues. V gave up 0 bases and J gave up 4 bases; unmatched junction bases: 7. CDR1 is SGHRS and CDR2 is YFSETQ in the germline V gene.

The V gene is TRBV2, the J gene TRBJ2-3; no clear D gene. From germline, CDR1 is SNHLY and CDR2 FYNNEI. This CDR3 has 12 residues. V shed 7 bases and J shed 5 bases, with 10 bases lying between them. The CDR3 DNA is TGTGCCAGCACTTACACGGGAGATACGCAGTATTTT. This codes for CASTYTGDTQYF.

The chain joins TRBV5-1 to TRBJ1-1; D may be TRBD1 (5 bases). Deletions cut 4 bases from V and 0 bases from J, with 16 bases between. The CDR3 is 16 amino acids. CDR1 SGHRS and CDR2 YFSETQ come from the germline V gene. DNA for the CDR3: TGCGCCAGCAGCAAAATGACAGAGCCTATGAACACTGAAGCTTTCTTT. Amino acid sequence: CASSKMTEPMNTEAFF.

V usage is TRBV3-1 (or the pseudogene TRBV3-2) and J usage is TRBJ2-3, with 9 bases that match TRBD2. CDR1 and CDR2 (germline): LGHDT, YNNKEL (reference sequence). With 4 bases clipped from V and 1 base from J, the junction kept 3 bases outside the gene matches. The CDR3 has 15 amino acids. The CDR3 DNA is TGTGCCAGCAGCCTAGCGGGAGTCGGCACAGATACGCAGTATTTT. Encoded protein: CASSLAGVGTDTQYF.

This clone showed up just a few times. V and J are TRBV13 and TRBJ1-4, with TRBD1 as a possible D gene (5 bases). The CDR3 has 14 amino acids. V lost 4 bases and J 8 bases, leaving 14 bases between the germline ends. The germline V gene has CDR1 PRHDT and CDR2 FYEKMQ (reference sequence). As DNA, the CDR3 is TGTGCCAGCAGCTCCGTAGGACACGACGAAAAACTGTTTTTT. Translating it yields CASSSVGHDEKLFF.

The V and J genes are TRBV5-1 and TRBJ2-3; 10 positions agree with TRBD2. The junction had 4 bases not matched to a gene; V was cut back by 6 bases and J by 0 bases. CDR3 length: 15 residues. Germline loops: CDR1 SGHRS, CDR2 YFSETQ. CDR3 bases: TGCGCCAGCACCGAGCGGGGGGGTAGCACAGATACGCAGTATTTT. Its protein is CASTERGGSTDTQYF.